These T cell receptor beta chains were read from a single sample in a study of blood T cell repertoires in COVID-19. The assay was immunoSEQ multiplex PCR, and TCRdb's table has in-frame clones only and misses some. This table holds nearly 80,000 clones, roughly 80% found once. Input material: peripheral blood. These TCRs come from a woman in her seventies with acute or convalescent COVID-19. The CDR3 runs from the conserved cysteine through the conserved F or W. D genes are given only for firm matches. Some rows mark clone size as missing; the rest say once, few, many or name a class of expanded clone.

size: NA; D: TRBD1; V: TRBV30; J: TRBJ2-7; CDR3: CAWGETGAYYEQYF; DNA: TGTGCCTGGGGAGAGACAGGGGCGTACTACGAGCAGTACTTC
size: NA; D: NA; V: TRBV27; J: TRBJ2-7; CDR3: CASRDPGSTYEQYF; DNA: TGTGCCAGCAGAGACCCCGGGAGCACCTACGAGCAGTACTTC
size: NA; D: TRBD1; V: TRBV6-6; J: TRBJ1-3; CDR3: CASSPGQGSGNTIYF; DNA: TGTGCCAGCAGTCCGGGACAGGGGTCTGGAAACACCATATATTTT
size: NA; D: NA; V: TRBV6-1; J: TRBJ2-7; CDR3: CASSEIWVRGSPQYF; DNA: TGTGCCAGCAGTGAAATTTGGGTTCGGGGGTCTCCGCAGTACTTC
size: NA; D: NA; V: TRBV12-3/TRBV12-4; J: TRBJ1-1; CDR3: CASSIGRNTEAFF; DNA: TGTGCCAGCAGCATCGGGAGGAACACTGAAGCTTTCTTT
size: NA; D: NA; V: TRBV9; J: TRBJ1-2; CDR3: CASSPGDSKGYGYTF; DNA: TGTGCCAGCAGCCCGGGGGACTCTAAAGGCTATGGCTACACCTTC
size: NA; D: NA; V: TRBV6-4; J: TRBJ1-2; CDR3: CASSPVEGGGYTF; DNA: TGTGCCAGCAGTCCCGTCGAGGGAGGGGGCTACACCTTC
size: NA; D: TRBD1; V: TRBV27; J: TRBJ1-3; CDR3: CASRRDSADSGNTIYF; DNA: TGTGCCAGCAGGAGGGACAGTGCCGACTCTGGAAACACCATATATTTT
size: NA; D: TRBD2; V: TRBV10-3; J: TRBJ2-3; CDR3: CAISEGLAGAADTQYF; DNA: TGTGCCATCAGTGAGGGGCTAGCGGGAGCGGCAGATACGCAGTATTTT
size: NA; D: NA; V: TRBV6-1; J: TRBJ1-6; CDR3: CASSEPREPLHF; DNA: TGTGCCAGCAGTGAACCGCGGGAACCCCTCCACTTT
size: NA; D: TRBD2; V: TRBV27; J: TRBJ2-2; CDR3: CASRPLAGGSGELFF; DNA: TGTGCCAGCAGACCCCTAGCGGGAGGTTCCGGGGAGCTGTTTTTT
size: NA; D: NA; V: TRBV7-2; J: TRBJ2-7; CDR3: CASSHGRGLEQYF; DNA: TGTGCCAGCAGCCACGGGAGGGGGCTTGAGCAGTACTTC
size: once; D: TRBD1; V: TRBV24-1; J: TRBJ1-2; CDR3: CATRGQGRANYGYTF; DNA: TGTGCCACCAGGGGACAGGGAAGAGCTAACTATGGCTACACCTTC
size: NA; D: NA; V: TRBV2; J: TRBJ1-3; CDR3: CATYLSGNTIYF; DNA: TGCGCCACATACTTGTCTGGAAACACCATATATTTT
size: NA; D: TRBD2; V: TRBV7-2; J: TRBJ2-1; CDR3: CASSLDGTSGRWSYNEQFF; DNA: TGTGCCAGCAGCTTAGATGGGACTAGCGGGAGGTGGTCCTACAATGAGCAGTTCTTC
size: NA; D: TRBD1; V: TRBV5-1; J: TRBJ1-4; CDR3: CASSPGQGGEKLFF; DNA: TGCGCCAGCAGCCCGGGACAGGGTGGTGAAAAACTGTTTTTT
size: NA; D: NA; V: TRBV6-5; J: TRBJ2-1; CDR3: CASSKQGPNEQFF; DNA: TGTGCCAGCAGTAAACAGGGTCCCAATGAGCAGTTCTTC
size: NA; D: NA; V: TRBV5-6; J: TRBJ2-5; CDR3: CASSSLRTRPETQYF; DNA: TGTGCCAGCAGCTCTCTACGGACACGTCCGGAGACCCAGTACTTC
size: NA; D: TRBD1; V: TRBV5-6; J: TRBJ2-1; CDR3: CASSWTGQSNPGQFF; DNA: TGTGCCAGCAGTTGGACAGGCCAATCGAACCCAGGGCAGTTCTTC
size: NA; D: TRBD1; V: TRBV5-5; J: TRBJ1-3; CDR3: CASSLSGTGVASGNTIYF; DNA: TGTGCCAGCAGCTTGTCCGGGACAGGGGTAGCTTCTGGAAACACCATATATTTT
size: NA; D: NA; V: TRBV4-1; J: TRBJ2-7; CDR3: CASSQGLERYEQYF; DNA: TGCGCCAGCAGCCAAGGTTTAGAGAGGTACGAGCAGTACTTC
size: few; D: TRBD1; V: TRBV10-1; J: TRBJ2-4; CDR3: CASSAGTGIKNIQYF; DNA: TGCGCCAGCAGCGCCGGGACAGGGATTAAAAACATTCAGTACTTC
size: NA; D: TRBD1; V: TRBV30; J: TRBJ1-3; CDR3: CAWSPDRATASGNTIYF; DNA: TGTGCCTGGAGTCCGGACAGGGCGACAGCCTCTGGAAACACCATATATTTT
size: NA; D: TRBD1; V: TRBV6-6; J: TRBJ2-5; CDR3: CASSTGTGNRETQYF; DNA: TGTGCCAGCAGCACCGGGACAGGGAATCGAGAGACCCAGTACTTC
size: NA; D: TRBD2; V: TRBV19; J: TRBJ2-2; CDR3: CASSRGGIAGGTGELFF; DNA: TGTGCCAGTAGTAGAGGGGGAATAGCGGGAGGCACCGGGGAGCTGTTTTTT
size: NA; D: NA; V: TRBV19; J: TRBJ1-5; CDR3: CASSKGASNQPQHF; DNA: TGTGCCAGTAGTAAGGGAGCCAGCAATCAGCCCCAGCATTTT
size: once; D: TRBD2; V: TRBV3-1/TRBV3-2; J: TRBJ2-1; CDR3: CASSHQAGSYNEQFF; DNA: TGTGCCAGCAGCCATCAAGCGGGATCTTACAATGAGCAGTTCTTC
size: NA; D: TRBD1; V: TRBV6-6; J: TRBJ2-5; CDR3: CASRNTGGVSLETQYF; DNA: TGTGCCAGCAGGAATACAGGGGGCGTTTCGTTGGAGACCCAGTACTTC
size: NA; D: TRBD1; V: TRBV27; J: TRBJ1-5; CDR3: CASSLWGQGDQPQHF; DNA: TGTGCCAGCAGTTTATGGGGACAGGGTGATCAGCCCCAGCATTTT
size: NA; D: NA; V: TRBV19; J: TRBJ2-7; CDR3: CASSIDGSSYEQYF; DNA: TGTGCCAGTAGTATAGACGGGAGCTCCTACGAGCAGTACTTC
size: few; D: NA; V: TRBV6-1; J: TRBJ1-6; CDR3: CASSERSSYNSPLHF; DNA: TGTGCCAGCAGTGAACGGAGTTCCTATAATTCACCCCTCCACTTT
size: NA; D: TRBD1; V: TRBV18; J: TRBJ1-2; CDR3: CASTAGGYGYTF; DNA: TGTGCCAGCACTGCAGGGGGCTATGGCTACACCTTC
size: NA; D: NA; V: TRBV30; J: TRBJ1-1; CDR3: CAWSPPSRVAFF; DNA: TGTGCCTGGAGTCCACCTTCTCGGGTAGCTTTCTTT
size: NA; D: TRBD2; V: TRBV7-2; J: TRBJ2-2; CDR3: CASSLGLAGTGELFF; DNA: TGTGCCAGCAGCTTAGGACTAGCGGGCACCGGGGAGCTGTTTTTT